This T cell receptor (beta chain) originates from a study of T cell responses to AZD1222 COVID-19 vaccine. Assay used: immunoSEQ multiplex PCR; TCRdb lists only in-frame clones, some missing. The sample holds approximately 81,000 clones, about four fifths seen once. The germline gives CDR1 MGHRA, CDR2 YSYEKL. With V trimmed by 2 bases and J by 2 bases, 4 bases remained unmatched. This CDR3 comprises 16 residues. The V call is TRBV4-1, the J call TRBJ1-4; 8 bases fit TRBD1. The sample here was peripheral blood, taken 28 days after the second AZD1222 dose. The receptor was derived from an adult who received the AZD1222 COVID-19 vaccine. CDR3 residues: CASSQSRGPTNEKLFF. DNA of the CDR3: TGCGCCAGCAGCCAATCCAGGGGGCCCACTAATGAAAAACTGTTTTTT.